Listed here are 13 T cell receptor beta chains from one sample, sequenced in a study of cytomegalovirus exposure and HLA in healthy donors. The PCR was carried out with 60 Vbeta primers and 13 Jbeta primers. Here immunoSEQ multiplex PCR was the method, and the copy in TCRdb shows in-frame clones only, minus some. The sample has 40,000 or so clones, about nine tenths seen once; the top ten hold around 8%. The sample taken for sequencing was PBMCs. Every receptor here comes from a woman aged 40 to 50 in good health and CMV-seropositive.

CDR3 protein: CASSDGGGAYNEQFF. CDR3 sequence (DNA): TGTGCCAGCAGTGACGGCGGGGGGGCTTACAATGAGCAGTTCTTC. This rearrangement joins TRBV6-4 to TRBJ2-1, with TRBD2 matching over 9 bases. Germline loops: CDR1 MRHNA, CDR2 SNTAGT. V was pared by 2 bases and J by 4 bases, with 3 bases of the junction left unmatched. CDR3 length equals 15 residues.

In the case of this clone: The sample carries other DNA sequences with the same CDR3. The V call is TRBV6-1, the J call TRBJ2-7; a possible D gene is TRBD1 (6 bases). Per germline, CDR1 MNHNS and CDR2 SASEGT. The CDR3 contains 15 residues. The V end lost 0 bases, the J end lost 3 bases, and 12 bases lay between the germline ends. The CDR3 reads CASSEAPGHRYEQYF. In nucleotides, the CDR3 is TGTGCCAGCAGTGAAGCACCGGGACACCGCTACGAGCAGTACTTC.

The DNA for the CDR3 is TGTGCCAGCGCCCATGTACAGGGTAAGAGGTACGAGCAGTACTTC. Translation: CASAHVQGKRYEQYF. The chain recombines TRBV6-1 with TRBJ2-7; the D gene is possibly TRBD1 (6 bases). CDR3 length: 15 residues. Trimming stripped 8 bases from V and 4 bases from J, with 21 bases between. Germline loops: CDR1 MNHNS, CDR2 SASEGT.

The chain couples TRBV9 to TRBJ1-6, with D tentatively TRBD1 (6 bases). CDR3 length: 15 amino acids. Per the germline V gene, CDR1 is SGDLS and CDR2 is YYNGEE. The V and J ends lost 4 bases and 8 bases respectively, with 16 bases between them. The DNA of the CDR3 is TGTGCCAGCAGCATCACAGGGAATGAGGATTCACCCCTCCACTTT. Protein: CASSITGNEDSPLHF.

The chain links TRBV28 to TRBJ2-6; D call uncertain. This CDR3 region has 15 residues. Germline V gene lookup returns CDR1 MDHEN and CDR2 SYDVKM. With 4 bases removed from V and 2 bases from J, the gap between germline ends came to 9 bases. CDR3 sequence reads: CASSSTFPGANVLTF. CDR3 in DNA: TGTGCCAGCAGTTCGACATTCCCTGGGGCCAACGTCCTGACTTTC.

The V and J genes are TRBV5-1 and TRBJ2-1; 7 bases line up with TRBD1. The CDR3 is 13 residues long. Germline V gene data show CDR1 as SGHRS and CDR2 as YFSETQ. V lost 3 bases to trimming and J lost 10 bases; unmatched junction nucleotides: 7. The CDR3 nucleotides read TGCGCCAGCAGCTCAGCTGGGACAGAAGAGCAGTTCTTC. It translates to CASSSAGTEEQFF.

This clone was seen a single time. This rearrangement joins TRBV19 to TRBJ2-1; D possibly corresponds to TRBD2 (5 bases). The V and J ends lost 3 bases and 5 bases respectively, with 17 bases between them. Germline lookup yields CDR1 LNHDA and CDR2 SQIVND (reference sequence). The CDR3 has 16 residues. The CDR3 sequence is CASSMTRSSPNNEQFF. For the CDR3, the DNA is TGTGCCAGTAGTATGACACGGTCTAGCCCCAACAATGAGCAGTTCTTC.

This chain links TRBV18 with TRBJ1-1; TRBD1 matches 7 bases. Trimming removed 4 bases from V and 0 bases from J; junction bases left unmatched: 5. The CDR3 is 15 residues long. Germline loops: CDR1 KGHSH, CDR2 LQKENI. The CDR3 DNA follows: TGTGCCAGCTCACTGGGGGACAGTTTGAACACTGAAGCTTTCTTT. Amino acids: CASSLGDSLNTEAFF.

The chain joins TRBV5-1 to TRBJ1-1; 7 bases align to TRBD1. Germline CDR1 is SGHRS and CDR2 is YFSETQ. After removal of 6 bases from V and 4 bases from J, the junction contained 9 bases not matched to a gene. The CDR3 spans 14 residues. The CDR3 sequence: CASNYVHRGTEAFF. CDR3 nucleotides: TGCGCCAGCAACTACGTACACAGGGGCACTGAAGCTTTCTTT.

The J gene is TRBJ2-2, the V gene TRBV27, with 8 nucleotides matching TRBD2. V lost 7 bases to trimming and J lost 5 bases; unmatched junction nucleotides: 15. There are 17 residues in the CDR3. Germline assignment: CDR1 MNHEY and CDR2 SMNVEV (reference sequence). In nucleotides, the CDR3 is TGTGCCAGCACCGGCCCCGCGGGGGGCATGTATACCGGGGAGCTGTTTTTT. Its translation is CASTGPAGGMYTGELFF.

This chain links TRBV11-2 with TRBJ2-5, with 8 bases that match TRBD1. There are 18 residues in the CDR3. The J segment lost 0 bases and the V segment lost 4 bases, leaving 13 bases of the junction unmatched. Per germline, CDR1 SGHAT and CDR2 FQNNGV. The CDR3 nucleotides read TGTGCCAGCAGCTACCCCCCCATTTCGGGACAGGACCAAGAGACCCAGTACTTC. This sequence encodes CASSYPPISGQDQETQYF.

This clone came up once. This chain links TRBV5-1 with TRBJ2-1, with TRBD2 matching over 14 bases. This CDR3 has 16 amino acids. The V segment lost 4 bases and the J segment 6 bases; nucleotides outside the gene matches: 6. CDR1 SGHRS and CDR2 YFSETQ come from the germline V gene. The CDR3 coding sequence is TGCGCCAGCAGCACCCTGACTAGCGGGAGGGCCAATGAGCAGTTCTTC. This codes for CASSTLTSGRANEQFF.

The J gene is TRBJ1-1, the V gene TRBV2; D is unclear. V gave up 3 bases and J gave up 1 base, with 9 bases separating them. Looked up from germline, CDR1 is SNHLY and CDR2 is FYNNEI. This CDR3 is built from 14 residues. This CDR3 reads CASSDFVQNTEAFF. The CDR3 coding sequence is TGTGCCAGCAGTGATTTTGTCCAGAACACTGAAGCTTTCTTT.